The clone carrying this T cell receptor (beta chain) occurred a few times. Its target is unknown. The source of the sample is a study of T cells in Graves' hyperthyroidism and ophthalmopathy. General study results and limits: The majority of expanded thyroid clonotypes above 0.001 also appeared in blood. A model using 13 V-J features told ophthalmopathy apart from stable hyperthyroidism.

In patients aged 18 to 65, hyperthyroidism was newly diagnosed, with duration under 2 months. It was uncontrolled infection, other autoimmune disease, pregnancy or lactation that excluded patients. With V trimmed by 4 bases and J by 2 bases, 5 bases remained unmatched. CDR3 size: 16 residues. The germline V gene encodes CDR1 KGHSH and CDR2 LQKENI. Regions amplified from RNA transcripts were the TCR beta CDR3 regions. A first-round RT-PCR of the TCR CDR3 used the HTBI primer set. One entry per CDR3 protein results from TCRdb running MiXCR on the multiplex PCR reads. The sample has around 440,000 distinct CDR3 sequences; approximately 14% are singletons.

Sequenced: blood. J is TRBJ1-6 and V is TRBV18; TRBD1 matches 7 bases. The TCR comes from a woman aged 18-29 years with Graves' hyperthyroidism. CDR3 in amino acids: CASSRADRTYNSPLHF. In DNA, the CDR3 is TGTGCCAGCTCACGGGCGGACAGGACCTATAATTCACCCCTCCACTTT.